This T cell receptor beta chain is drawn from a study of blood T cells in healthy people across ages (dated by TCRdb to 2015 to 2017). At the level of the whole study: In model experiments, template switching captured about one uniquely barcoded TCR beta cDNA molecule for every two T cells. The study measured age-related changes in TCR beta repertoire diversity using deep sequencing normalized with unique cDNA molecular identifiers. Donors were grouped into four age groups: young (average approximately 15 years), middle-aged (under 40), aged (62) and long-lived (about 89). To avoid experimental bias, donors of different ages were distributed randomly across sequencing lanes. The study analyzed two additional independent replicas of 1 million unique cDNA reads from the same blood draw for two donors, one aged 18 to 29 and one aged 80 or older.

The library was generated by 5' RACE. For sequencing, an Illumina HiSeq 2500 was employed. A second 7 to 11 cycle PCR used a sample-barcoded 5' primer and a J-beta primer mix. A template-switch 5' adaptor carrying 12 random nucleotides introduced a unique molecular identifier onto each TCR beta cDNA molecule. Each sample yielded at least 3 million CDR3-containing paired-end reads. All of the RNA was converted into first-strand cDNA using the Mint cDNA synthesis kit, with a TRBC-specific oligonucleotide serving as the primer. Following uracil-DNA glycosylase treatment, all cDNA underwent a first 18-cycle PCR with the universal primers M1SS and BC2_uni_R. In the paper's pipeline: For normalization, 1 million high-quality reads, each with a distinct molecular identifier, were randomly selected from each sample. Reads with shared molecular identifiers were discarded instead of being binned into consensus sequences. MiTCR, set to a Q25 quality threshold and the strictest error-elimination algorithm, was used for CDR3 identification, clonotype clustering and error correction. A nonparametric unseen species model with Euler transformation was used to estimate a lower bound on total TCR beta diversity. The public sequencing data were trimmed at Q25 with fastp and processed into clonotypes with MiXCR by TCRdb, which kept only in-frame beta chains. Entries are consolidated by CDR3 protein sequence, retaining the most common genes and DNA. What appears here as the V and J calls and clone size reflects TCRdb's work, not the paper's. The sample table contains around 1,700,000 distinct CDR3 sequences; only one count was recorded for roughly 30% of them. Jointly, the top ten make up 7.7% of the sample.

A word on this clonotype: Which antigen it targets is not known. The record has no base qualities; no much larger clone is one base away.

Beyond this particular receptor, the publication reports: The CMV infection status of donors was not known, potentially confounding age-related changes in expanded clonotypes. Observed TCR beta diversity correlated strongly with the percentage of naive T cells measured by flow cytometry. Estimates of total diversity from one million sequenced T cells were regarded as lower bounds and underestimates. Observed TCR beta diversity per million T cells fell roughly linearly with age, and a significant reduction was already apparent by age roughly 40. Since profiling was done on bulk unsorted PBMCs, naive and antigen-experienced compartments could not be conclusively compared. The long-lived group showed more naive CD4+ T cells, fewer expanded clones and increased TCR diversity than the aged group, suggesting age selection.

Systemically healthy Caucasian individuals from Russia, approximately 39 in total and aged about 6 to 100 years, were included as donors. Around 9.8 milliliters of peripheral blood were collected from each donor into EDTA-treated Vacutainer tubes. Ficoll-Paque density-gradient centrifugation was used to isolate PBMCs, with at least 7 million per sample. Trizol reagent was used to extract total RNA from PBMCs, with at least 6 micrograms per sample. For every donor, flow cytometry on a PBMC aliquot measured the percentage of naive CD45RAhigh/CD27high T cells. Sequenced input: blood. The receptor was isolated from a woman younger than 45 in good health.

The CDR3 reads CAGALGQANEQFF. The bases are TGTGCCGGGGCGTTGGGACAGGCCAATGAGCAGTTCTTC. In this chain, TRBV2 is recombined with TRBJ2-1; TRBD1 agrees with 8 junctional bases. Trimming removed 11 bases from V and 6 bases from J; the gene matches leave 9 bases unexplained. Measured from the cysteine to the phenylalanine, the CDR3 is 13 residues long. The kept DNA is CDR3 alone, 39 bases in frame from the first base. CDR1 is given as SNHLY and CDR2 as FYNNEI, both from the germline V gene.